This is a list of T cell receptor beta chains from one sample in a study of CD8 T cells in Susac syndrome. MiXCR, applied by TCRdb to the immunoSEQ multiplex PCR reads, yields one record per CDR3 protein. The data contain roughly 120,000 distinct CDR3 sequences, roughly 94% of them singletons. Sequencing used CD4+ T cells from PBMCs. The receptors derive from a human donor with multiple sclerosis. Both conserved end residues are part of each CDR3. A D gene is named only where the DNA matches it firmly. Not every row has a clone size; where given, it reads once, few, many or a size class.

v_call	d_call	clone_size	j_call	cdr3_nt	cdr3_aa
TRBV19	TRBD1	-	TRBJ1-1	TGTGCCAGTAGCCACACAGGGGCAGCTTTCTTT	CASSHTGAAFF
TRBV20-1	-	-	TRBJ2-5	TGCAGTGCTATGACTACAGAAGAGACCCAGTACTTC	CSAMTTEETQYF
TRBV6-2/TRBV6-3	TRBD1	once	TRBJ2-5	TGTGCCAGCAGCCTCCGACAGGGGGCTGTGACCCAGTACTTC	CASSLRQGAVTQYF
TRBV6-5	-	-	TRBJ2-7	TGTGCCAGCAGTTCCCTCAGCAGGCCTCAGTACTTC	CASSSLSRPQYF
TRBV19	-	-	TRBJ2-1	TGTGCCAGTAGCACGATTGGGACTCCCAATGAGCAGTTCTTC	CASSTIGTPNEQFF
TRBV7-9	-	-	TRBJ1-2	TGTGCCAGCAGCACCGGAGGGGGATATGGCTACACCTTC	CASSTGGGYGYTF
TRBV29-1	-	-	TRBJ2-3	TGCAGCGTGGACTCACCTAGCACAGATACGCAGTATTTT	CSVDSPSTDTQYF
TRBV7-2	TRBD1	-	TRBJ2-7	TGTGCCAGCAGACGGGACAGCGTCAACGAGCAGTACTTC	CASRRDSVNEQYF
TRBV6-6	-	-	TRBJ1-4	TGTGCCAGCAGCCACTCTAGGAATAATGAAAAACTGTTTTTT	CASSHSRNNEKLFF
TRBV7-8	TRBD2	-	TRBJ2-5	TGTGCCAGCAGCGGCCCCGGGACTAGCGGTACCCAAGAGACCCAGTACTTC	CASSGPGTSGTQETQYF
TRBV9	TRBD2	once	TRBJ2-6	TGTGCCAGCAGCGTAGGTTCGGGGACTACTGGGGCCAACGTCCTGACTTTC	CASSVGSGTTGANVLTF
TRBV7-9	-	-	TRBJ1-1	TGTGCCAGCAGCTTAACGGACAGTACAAGGGCTTTCTTT	CASSLTDSTRAFF
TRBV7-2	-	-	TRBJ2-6	TGTGCCAGCAGCTTAGTTTCGACCAGCTCTGGGGCCAACGTCCTGACTTTC	CASSLVSTSSGANVLTF
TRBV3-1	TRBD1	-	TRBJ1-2	TGTGCCAGCAGCCAGACAGGGATTTCCGGTGGCTACACCTTC	CASSQTGISGGYTF
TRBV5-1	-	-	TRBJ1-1	TGCGCCAGCAGCTGGCCAGGAACTGACACTGAAGCTTTCTTT	CASSWPGTDTEAFF
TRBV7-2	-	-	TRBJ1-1	TGTGCCAGCAGCGCAAGGGTGGGCACTGAAGCTTTCTTT	CASSARVGTEAFF
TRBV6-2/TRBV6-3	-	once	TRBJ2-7	TGTGCCAGCAGTTACTCGGGACACAGTTCTTCCTACGAGCAGTACTTC	CASSYSGHSSSYEQYF
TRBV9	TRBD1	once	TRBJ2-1	TGTGCCAGCAGCGTAGTGTCAGGGGGCCCCTACAATGAGCAGTTCTTC	CASSVVSGGPYNEQFF
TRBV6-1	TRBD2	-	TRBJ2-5	TGTGCCAGCAGTGGACTAGCGGGAGGGAGGCTTGGAGAGACCCAGTACTTC	CASSGLAGGRLGETQYF
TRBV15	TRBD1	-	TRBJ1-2	TGTGCCACCAGCAGGACAGGGGTTCCCTATTCCTATGGCTACACCTTC	CATSRTGVPYSYGYTF
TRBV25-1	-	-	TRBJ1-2	TGTGCCAGCCAAGCTCCTAACTATGGCTACACCTTC	CASQAPNYGYTF
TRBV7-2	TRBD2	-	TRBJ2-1	TGTGCCAGCAGCTTAATACTAGCGGGCCAGAGGGGGGAGCAGTTCTTC	CASSLILAGQRGEQFF
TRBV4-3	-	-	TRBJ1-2	TGCGCCAGCAGCCAAGACCACCTGGGGGAAAGCATCTATGGCTACACCTTC	CASSQDHLGESIYGYTF
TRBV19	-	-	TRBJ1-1	TGTGCCAGTAGTATCCGGGGTTTGAACACTGAAGCTTTCTTT	CASSIRGLNTEAFF
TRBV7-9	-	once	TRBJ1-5	TGTGCCAGCAGCTTAGCGGACAGTTCATATCAGCCCCAGCATTTT	CASSLADSSYQPQHF
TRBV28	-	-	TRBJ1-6	TGTGCCAGCAGTTTGGGAGGTCTGAGTTCACCCCTCCACTTT	CASSLGGLSSPLHF
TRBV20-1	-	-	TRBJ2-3	TGCAGTGCTGCGGGCCGGCCGGGGAGCACAGATACGCAGTATTTT	CSAAGRPGSTDTQYF
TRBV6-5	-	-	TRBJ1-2	TGTGCCAGCCTGTCCGTGAGCTATGGCTACACCTTC	CASLSVSYGYTF
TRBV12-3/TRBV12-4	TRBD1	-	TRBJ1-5	TGTGCCAGCAGTCTGACCGACAGGGGCCCAAGGCAGCCCCAGCATTTT	CASSLTDRGPRQPQHF
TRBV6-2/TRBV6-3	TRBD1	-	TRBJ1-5	TGTGCCAGCAGTCCTCTGGGACAGATTTATCAGCCCCAGCATTTT	CASSPLGQIYQPQHF
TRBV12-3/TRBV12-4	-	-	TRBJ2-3	TGTGCCAGCAGTTTAATCGGGTCAGATACGCAGTATTTT	CASSLIGSDTQYF
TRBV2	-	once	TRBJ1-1	TGTGCCAGCAGCATCGGCCTGAAGAATCCTGAAGCTTTCTTT	CASSIGLKNPEAFF
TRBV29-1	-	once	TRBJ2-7	TGCAGCGTTGAAGTAGGGCGGGGCGAGCAGTACTTC	CSVEVGRGEQYF
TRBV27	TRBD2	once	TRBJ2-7	TGTGCCAGCAGTTTAAAGGGGACTAGCGACTACGAGCAGTACTTC	CASSLKGTSDYEQYF
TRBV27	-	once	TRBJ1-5	TGTGCCAGCAGTGGGGGGGTGGGTCAGCCCCAGCATTTT	CASSGGVGQPQHF
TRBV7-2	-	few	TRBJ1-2	TGTGCCAGCAGCCCGACCGACTATGGCTACACCTTC	CASSPTDYGYTF
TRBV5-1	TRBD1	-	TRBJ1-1	TGCGCCAGCAGCTTTGGGGACAGGGTCGCTGAAGCTTTCTTT	CASSFGDRVAEAFF
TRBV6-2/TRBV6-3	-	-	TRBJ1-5	TGTGCCAGCAGTCAACAGGGTCCCCAGCATTTT	CASSQQGPQHF
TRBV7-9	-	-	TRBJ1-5	TGTGCCAGCAGCCGATACCCAGGGCCGAGGTCGCGTCAGCCCCAGCATTTT	CASSRYPGPRSRQPQHF
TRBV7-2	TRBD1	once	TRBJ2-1	TGTGCCAGCAGCTCCCCTGTGGGGACAGGGAGAGGCAATGAGCAGTTCTTC	CASSSPVGTGRGNEQFF
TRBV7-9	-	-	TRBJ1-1	TGTGCCAGCAGCTCAGGACAGATTGAAGCTTTCTTT	CASSSGQIEAFF
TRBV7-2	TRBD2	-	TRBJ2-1	TGTGCCATTTCTATCCCCCCTAGCGGAGCCTACAATGAGCAGTTCTTC	CAISIPPSGAYNEQFF
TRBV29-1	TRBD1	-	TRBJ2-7	TGCAGCGTTGAAGAATTGGGACAGGGGACCTACGAGCAGTACTTC	CSVEELGQGTYEQYF
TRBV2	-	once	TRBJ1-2	TGTGCCAGCAGCCGAACCACAGGGAACTATGGCTACACCTTC	CASSRTTGNYGYTF
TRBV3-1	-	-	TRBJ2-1	TGTGCCAGCAGCCCCCCGGGAGTGAGGTCCTACAATGAGCAGTTCTTC	CASSPPGVRSYNEQFF
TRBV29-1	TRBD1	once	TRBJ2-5	TGCAGCGTTGTTATCACTCCGGGACAGGGAAGGGAGACCCAGTACTTC	CSVVITPGQGRETQYF
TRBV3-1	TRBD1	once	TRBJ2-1	TGTGCCAGCAGCCAAGAGGGACAGGGTAACAATGAGCAGTTCTTC	CASSQEGQGNNEQFF
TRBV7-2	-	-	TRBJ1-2	TGTGCCAGCAGCCGCAACTTCGGGGGTTATGGCTACACCTTC	CASSRNFGGYGYTF
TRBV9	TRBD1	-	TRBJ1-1	TGTGCCAGCAGCGTAGCTGAGGGACAGGGGTTCATGAACACTGAAGCTTTCTTT	CASSVAEGQGFMNTEAFF
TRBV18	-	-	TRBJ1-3	TGTGCCAGCTCACCGGTGGAACGAGGGCCAGCCGATTTT	CASSPVERGPADF
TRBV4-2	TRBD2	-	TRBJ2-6	TGTGCCAGCAGCCATTTGGTAGCGGGGGCCGGGCTAGGGGCCAACGTCCTGACTTTC	CASSHLVAGAGLGANVLTF
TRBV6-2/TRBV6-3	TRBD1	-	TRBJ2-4	TGTGCCAGCGGCTCTCCCAGACAGGGTATTCTAGCCAAAAACATTCAGTACTTC	CASGSPRQGILAKNIQYF
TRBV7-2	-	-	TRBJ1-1	TGTGCCAGCAGCTTAGGGTTCACACAGTACACTGAAGCTTTCTTT	CASSLGFTQYTEAFF